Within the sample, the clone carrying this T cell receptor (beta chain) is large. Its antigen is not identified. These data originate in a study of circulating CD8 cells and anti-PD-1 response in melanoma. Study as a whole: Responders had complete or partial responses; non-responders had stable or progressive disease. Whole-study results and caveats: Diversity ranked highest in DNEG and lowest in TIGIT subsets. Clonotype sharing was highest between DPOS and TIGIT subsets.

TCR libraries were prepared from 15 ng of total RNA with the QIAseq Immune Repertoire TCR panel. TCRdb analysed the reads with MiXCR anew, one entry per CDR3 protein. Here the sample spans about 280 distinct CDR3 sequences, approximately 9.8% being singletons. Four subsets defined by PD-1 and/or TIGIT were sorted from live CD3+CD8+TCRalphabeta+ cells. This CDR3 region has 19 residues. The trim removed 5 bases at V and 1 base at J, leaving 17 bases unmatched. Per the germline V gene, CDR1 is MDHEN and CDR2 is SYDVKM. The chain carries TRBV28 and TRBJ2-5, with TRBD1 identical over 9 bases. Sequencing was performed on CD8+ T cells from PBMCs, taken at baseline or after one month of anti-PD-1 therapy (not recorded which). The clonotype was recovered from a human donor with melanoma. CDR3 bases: TGTGCCAGCAGTCCCGGACAGGGGATGGAGGGCTCTGTCCAAGAGACCCAGTACTTC. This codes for CASSPGQGMEGSVQETQYF.